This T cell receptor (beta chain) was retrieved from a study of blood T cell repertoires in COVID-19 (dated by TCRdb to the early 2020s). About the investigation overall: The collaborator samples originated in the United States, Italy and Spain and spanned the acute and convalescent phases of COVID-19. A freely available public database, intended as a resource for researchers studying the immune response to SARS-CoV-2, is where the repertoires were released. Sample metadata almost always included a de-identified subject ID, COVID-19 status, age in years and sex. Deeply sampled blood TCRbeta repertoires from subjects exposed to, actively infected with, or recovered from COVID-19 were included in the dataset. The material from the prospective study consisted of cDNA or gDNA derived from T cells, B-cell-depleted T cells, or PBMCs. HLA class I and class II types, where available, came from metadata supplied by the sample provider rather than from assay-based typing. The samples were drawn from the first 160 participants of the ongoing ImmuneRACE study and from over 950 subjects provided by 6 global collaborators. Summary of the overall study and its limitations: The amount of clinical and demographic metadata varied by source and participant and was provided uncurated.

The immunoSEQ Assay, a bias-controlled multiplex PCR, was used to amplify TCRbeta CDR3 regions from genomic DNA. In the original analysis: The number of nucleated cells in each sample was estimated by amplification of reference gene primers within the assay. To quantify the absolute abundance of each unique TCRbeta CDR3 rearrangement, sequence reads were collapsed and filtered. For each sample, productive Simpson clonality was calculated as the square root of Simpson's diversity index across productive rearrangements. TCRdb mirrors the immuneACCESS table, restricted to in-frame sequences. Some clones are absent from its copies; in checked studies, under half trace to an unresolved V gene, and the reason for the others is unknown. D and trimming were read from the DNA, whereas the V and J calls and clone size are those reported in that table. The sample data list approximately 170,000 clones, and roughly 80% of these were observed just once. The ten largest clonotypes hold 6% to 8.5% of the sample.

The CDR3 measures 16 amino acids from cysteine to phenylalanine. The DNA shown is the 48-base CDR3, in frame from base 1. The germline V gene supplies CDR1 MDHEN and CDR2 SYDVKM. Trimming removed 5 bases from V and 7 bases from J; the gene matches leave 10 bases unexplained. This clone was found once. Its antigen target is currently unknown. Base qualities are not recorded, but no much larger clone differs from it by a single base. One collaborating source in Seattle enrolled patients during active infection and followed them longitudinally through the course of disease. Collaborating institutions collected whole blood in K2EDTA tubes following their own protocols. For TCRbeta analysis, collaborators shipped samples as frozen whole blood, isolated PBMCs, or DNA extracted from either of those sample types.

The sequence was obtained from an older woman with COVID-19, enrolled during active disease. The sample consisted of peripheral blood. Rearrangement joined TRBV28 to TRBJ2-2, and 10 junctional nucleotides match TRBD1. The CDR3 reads CASSPGQGGSRGELFF. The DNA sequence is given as TGTGCCAGCAGTCCCGGACAGGGGGGCTCCCGCGGGGAGCTGTTTTTT.